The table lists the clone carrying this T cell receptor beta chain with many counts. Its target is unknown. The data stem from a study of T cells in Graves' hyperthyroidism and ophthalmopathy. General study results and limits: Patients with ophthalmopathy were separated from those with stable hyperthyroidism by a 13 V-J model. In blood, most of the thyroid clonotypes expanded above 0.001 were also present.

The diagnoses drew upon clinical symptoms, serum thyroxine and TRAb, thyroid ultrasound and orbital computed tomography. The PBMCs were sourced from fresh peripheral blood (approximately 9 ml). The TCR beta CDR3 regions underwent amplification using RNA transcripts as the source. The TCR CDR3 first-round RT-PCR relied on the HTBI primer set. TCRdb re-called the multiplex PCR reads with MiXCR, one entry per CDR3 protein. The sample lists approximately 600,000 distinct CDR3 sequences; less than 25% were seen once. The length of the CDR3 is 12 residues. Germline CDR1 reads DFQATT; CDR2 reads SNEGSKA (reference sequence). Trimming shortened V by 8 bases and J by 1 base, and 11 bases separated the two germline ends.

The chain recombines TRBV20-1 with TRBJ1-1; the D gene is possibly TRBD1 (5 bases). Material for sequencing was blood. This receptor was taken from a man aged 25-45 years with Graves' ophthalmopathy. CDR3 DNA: TGCAGTCCAGGGCACCAGAACACTGAAGCTTTCTTT. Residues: CSPGHQNTEAFF.